The clone carrying this TCR beta chain has only a few counts. Its antigen is still unknown. Unique molecular identifiers were incorporated when the TCRbeta library was constructed. Using its own MiXCR run on the PCR reads, TCRdb lists one record per CDR3 protein. The data contain hundreds of thousands of distinct CDR3 sequences, around 13% of them singletons. CDR1 is DFQATT, CDR2 SNEGSKA, per germline (reference sequence). This CDR3 region has 15 residues. The V and J ends lost 0 bases and 4 bases respectively, with 16 bases between them. This entry belongs to a study of T-cell reconstitution after alpha-beta-depleted transplantation in children. General observations from the study: After one year, T-cell counts and TCRbeta diversity mostly came from new T cells. There were reportedly several hundred expanded graft clones from which alpha-beta T cells came about two months after transplant.

This TCR derives from a girl aged 2-9 years with congenital amegakaryocytic thrombocytopenia, due to receive a stem cell transplant. Sequenced here: PBMCs, sampled before TCRalphabeta/CD19-depleted stem cell transplant. V and J are TRBV20-1 and TRBJ2-7, with D possibly being TRBD2 (7 bases). The CDR3 nucleotides read TGCAGTGCTAGAGATCGCGGGGGCGGGAGTTACGAGCAGTACTTC. Translation gives CSARDRGGGSYEQYF.